The 22 T cell receptor beta chains given below trace back to one sample, sequenced in a study of healthy donors' naive CD4 and CD8 T cells. Starting from around 470 ng of total RNA, TCR libraries were made with linear amplification. One entry per CDR3 protein, called by TCRdb with MiXCR from the reads. This sample carries roughly 200,000 distinct CDR3 sequences, 65% to 75% of them seen once, and the ten largest clones take more than 2%. Sequencing was done on a sample of naive CD4+ and CD8+ T cells sorted from blood, pooled from several donors. These receptors were obtained from a pool of human donors in good health; the sample pools cells from several healthy donors.

The rearrangement uses TRBV6-5 and TRBJ2-5; TRBD2 might be the D (6 bases). Looked up from germline, CDR1 is MNHEY and CDR2 is SVGAGI. V was cut by 4 bases and J by 0 bases, with 12 bases left in between. CDR3 length: 15 residues. CDR3 residues: CASSLIAEYQETQYF. Written as DNA, the CDR3 is TGTGCCAGCAGTTTAATAGCGGAGTACCAAGAGACCCAGTACTTC.

This clonotype appeared once. The chain recombines TRBV27 with TRBJ2-3; 14 bases map to TRBD2. After removal of 3 bases from V and 3 bases from J, the junction contained 11 bases not matched to a gene. Germline V gives CDR1 MNHEY, CDR2 SMNVEV (reference sequence). This CDR3 has 19 amino acids. CDR3 nucleotide sequence: TGTGCCAGCAGTTTTCGGGGGACTAGCGGGAGAGGAACTACAGATACGCAGTATTTT. Translation gives CASSFRGTSGRGTTDTQYF.

The chain has TRBV19 and TRBJ1-5; TRBD1 aligns across 8 bases. Germline V gives CDR1 LNHDA, CDR2 SQIVND (reference sequence). With V trimmed by 9 bases and J by 7 bases, 8 bases remained unmatched. The CDR3 spans 13 residues. The DNA of the CDR3 is TGTGCCAGCGCCGGGACAGGAGGACAGCCCCAGCATTTT. Its translation is CASAGTGGQPQHF.

This chain joins TRBV18 and TRBJ1-2, with unresolved D. CDR1 and CDR2 (germline): KGHSH, LQKENI. V lost 3 bases, J lost 3 bases, and 14 bases lay in between. This CDR3 has 15 amino acids. CDR3 region: CASSPAEDDHYGYTF. The CDR3 DNA reads as TGTGCCAGCTCACCGGCAGAGGACGATCACTATGGCTACACCTTC.

V usage is TRBV19 and J usage is TRBJ2-2, with 7 bases fitting TRBD1. Germline V lookup: CDR1 LNHDA, CDR2 SQIVND (reference sequence). V gave up 1 base and J gave up 7 bases; unmatched junction bases: 12. The CDR3 runs to 17 residues. The CDR3 protein is CASSIGTGQALRGELFF. As DNA, the CDR3 is TGTGCCAGTAGTATAGGTACAGGACAGGCCCTCCGCGGGGAGCTGTTTTTT.

This sequence joins TRBV21-1 and TRBJ2-2; no DNA check was done on the table's D call, TRBD1. TRBV21-1 is reported as a pseudogene. The CDR3 length is 13 residues. CDR3 nucleotide sequence: TGTGCCAGCGTCGACAGGGGATCCGGGGAGCTGTTTTTT. Its translation: CASVDRGSGELFF.

This clonotype appeared a few times. The rearrangement uses TRBV29-1 and TRBJ1-1; no definite D call. The CDR3 is made up of 11 amino acids. V lost 4 bases and J lost 1, with 4 bases in between. CDR1 and CDR2 from the germline V gene are SQVTM and ANQGSEA. The CDR3 DNA reads as TGCAGCGTTGCGGCGAACACTGAAGCTTTCTTT. It is translated as CSVAANTEAFF.

The genes are TRBV11-1 and TRBJ2-7; the match to TRBD2 covers 8 bases. Trimming removed 5 bases from V and 3 bases from J; junction bases left unmatched: 9. Germline V CDR1 and CDR2: SGHAT, FQDESV (reference sequence). This CDR3 has 15 amino acids. In nucleotides, the CDR3 is TGTGCCAGCAGCCCAAGCGGGGGAGGCTACTACGAGCAGTACTTC. Its protein is CASSPSGGGYYEQYF.

The chain recombines TRBV29-1 with TRBJ2-7; 7 positions agree with TRBD1. Germline V lookup: CDR1 SQVTM, CDR2 ANQGSEA. Trimming took 6 bases from V and 1 from J; bases not matched to a gene: 9. The CDR3 is 14 amino acids. DNA for the CDR3: TGCAGCGTGTCGTACAGGGGTAGGTCCTACGAGCAGTACTTC. Protein product: CSVSYRGRSYEQYF.

J is TRBJ1-2 and V is TRBV19; maybe TRBD1 (6 bases). Germline V lookup: CDR1 LNHDA, CDR2 SQIVND (reference sequence). V lost 5 bases to trimming and J lost 5 bases, with 15 bases between them. The CDR3 is made up of 14 amino acids. The CDR3 region is CASSGQTGSYGYTF. CDR3 nucleotides: TGTGCCAGTAGTGGTCAAACAGGGAGTTATGGCTACACCTTC.

J is TRBJ2-1 and V is TRBV29-1; 11 bases map to TRBD2. From germline, CDR1 is SQVTM and CDR2 ANQGSEA. The CDR3 totals 14 residues. With V trimmed by 5 bases and J by 4 bases, 4 bases remained unmatched. In DNA form, the CDR3 reads TGCAGCGTTTTGGGACTAGCGGAATACAATGAGCAGTTCTTC. It translates to CSVLGLAEYNEQFF.

This clonotype turned up a few times. This chain connects TRBV15 to TRBJ2-1, with TRBD2 identical over 12 bases. The CDR3 totals 15 residues. V dropped 3 bases and J dropped 7; count of bases not matched to a gene: 4. The germline V gene has CDR1 LNHNV and CDR2 YYDKDF (reference sequence). CDR3 nucleotides: TGTGCCACCAGCAGGACTAGCGGGAGAGGGAATGAGCAGTTCTTC. Its translation is CATSRTSGRGNEQFF.

The CDR3 DNA is TGTGCCAGCAGTTGGACAGGGGGAGGGACTGAAGCTTTCTTT. It yields the protein CASSWTGGGTEAFF. This chain uses TRBV6-2 or TRBV6-3 with TRBJ1-1, with 10 nucleotides matching TRBD1. V lost 4 bases, J lost 5 bases, and 4 bases stayed unmatched. This CDR3 contains 14 residues. The germline gives CDR1 MNHEY, CDR2 SVGEGT.

This chain connects TRBV20-1 to TRBJ2-7; 9 bases map to TRBD2. The CDR3 spans 14 residues. Germline CDR1 DFQATT, CDR2 SNEGSKA (reference sequence). Trimming took 3 bases from V and 4 from J; bases not matched to a gene: 7. Here the CDR3 DNA reads TGCAGTGCTAGGATTATAGCGGGAGCGTACGAGCAGTACTTC. This codes for CSARIIAGAYEQYF.

The chain is built from TRBV12-3 or TRBV12-4 and TRBJ2-5; D tentatively fits TRBD1 or TRBD2 (6 bases each). V dropped 2 bases and J dropped 1 base, with 11 bases sitting between them. The CDR3 contains 15 residues. Written as DNA, the CDR3 is TGTGCCAGCAGTTTATTCGGGGGCGGCCAAGAGACCCAGTACTTC. Translated: CASSLFGGGQETQYF.

The chain couples TRBV6-5 to TRBJ1-5, with 7 bases aligning to TRBD1. V lost 6 bases, J lost 5 bases, and 10 bases stayed unmatched. The CDR3 length is 15 residues. Germline V gene data show CDR1 as MNHEY and CDR2 as SVGAGI. The CDR3 sequence is CASSPWDSQHQPQHF. As DNA, the CDR3 is TGTGCCAGCAGCCCTTGGGACAGCCAACATCAGCCCCAGCATTTT.

This clonotype was observed a single time. The V call is TRBV29-1, the J call TRBJ2-1, with D unclear. With 4 bases removed from V and 9 bases from J, the gap between germline ends came to 10 bases. Germline CDR1 is SQVTM and CDR2 is ANQGSEA. This CDR3 spans 11 amino acids. The CDR3 DNA reads as TGCAGCGTTGTCGCCTGGGGTGAGCAGTTCTTC. It yields the protein CSVVAWGEQFF.

The chain couples TRBV6-5 to TRBJ2-7; a weak D match, TRBD1 (5 bases). Germline V gene lookup returns CDR1 MNHEY and CDR2 SVGAGI. The ends were cut back, 7 bases at V and 3 bases at J, with 16 bases in the middle. CDR3 length equals 14 residues. CDR3 sequence reads: CASISTGAHYEQYF. CDR3 sequence (DNA): TGTGCCAGCATTTCAACAGGAGCTCACTACGAGCAGTACTTC.

The chain links TRBV28 to TRBJ2-1; D tentatively fits TRBD1 or TRBD2 (5 bases each). The germline V and J ends were trimmed by 5 bases and 0 bases, with 17 bases remaining between them. CDR3 length equals 17 residues. Germline CDR1 MDHEN, CDR2 SYDVKM. The CDR3 DNA sequence: TGTGCCAGCAGTCTACCAGACGGGGCTAGCTCCTACAATGAGCAGTTCTTC. Its protein product is CASSLPDGASSYNEQFF.

This rearrangement joins TRBV29-1 to TRBJ2-6, with 8 bases fitting TRBD1. Per germline, CDR1 SQVTM and CDR2 ANQGSEA. The CDR3 is made up of 16 amino acids. V was clipped by 7 bases and J by 0 bases; unmatched bases: 8. In nucleotides, the CDR3 is TGCAGCGCCCGGACAGGGACCCCCTCTGGGGCCAACGTCCTGACTTTC. Amino acids: CSARTGTPSGANVLTF.

V and J are TRBV13 and TRBJ2-7; tentative D call: TRBD2 (5 bases). The CDR3 runs to 15 residues. CDR1 is PRHDT and CDR2 is FYEKMQ in the germline V gene (reference sequence). The germline V and J ends were trimmed by 0 bases and 3 bases, with 12 bases remaining between them. CDR3 nucleotides: TGTGCCAGCAGCTTAGGATCCGGGAACAACTACGAGCAGTACTTC. Translating gives CASSLGSGNNYEQYF.

The rearrangement uses TRBV19 and TRBJ1-1; perhaps TRBD1 as D (6 bases). Per germline, CDR1 LNHDA and CDR2 SQIVND (reference sequence). Between the trimmed V and J ends, which lost 8 bases and 0 bases, there was a span of 7 bases. The CDR3 is 12 amino acids. CDR3 DNA sequence: TGTGCCAGTGAGGGGGTGAACACTGAAGCTTTCTTT. It codes for CASEGVNTEAFF.